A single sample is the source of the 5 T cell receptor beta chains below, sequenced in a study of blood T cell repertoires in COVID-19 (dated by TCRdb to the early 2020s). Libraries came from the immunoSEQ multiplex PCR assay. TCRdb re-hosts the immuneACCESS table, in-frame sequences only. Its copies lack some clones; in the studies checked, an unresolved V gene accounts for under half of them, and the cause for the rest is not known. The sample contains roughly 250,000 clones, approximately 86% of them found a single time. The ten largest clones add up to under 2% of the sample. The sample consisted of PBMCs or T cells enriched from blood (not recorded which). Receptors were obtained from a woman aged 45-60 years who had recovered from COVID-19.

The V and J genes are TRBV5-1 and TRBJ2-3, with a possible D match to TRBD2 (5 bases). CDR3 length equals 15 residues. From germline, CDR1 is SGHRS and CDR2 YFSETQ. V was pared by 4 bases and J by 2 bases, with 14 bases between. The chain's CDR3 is CASSPQERYTDTQYF. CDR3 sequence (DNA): TGCGCCAGCAGCCCGCAGGAGCGGTACACAGATACGCAGTATTTT.

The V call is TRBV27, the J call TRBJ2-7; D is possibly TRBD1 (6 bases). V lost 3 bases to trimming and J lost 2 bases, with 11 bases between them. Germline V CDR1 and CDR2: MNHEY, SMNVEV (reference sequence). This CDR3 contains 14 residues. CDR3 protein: CASSLLGTPYEQYF. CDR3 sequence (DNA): TGTGCCAGCAGTTTGCTGGGGACACCCTACGAGCAGTACTTC.

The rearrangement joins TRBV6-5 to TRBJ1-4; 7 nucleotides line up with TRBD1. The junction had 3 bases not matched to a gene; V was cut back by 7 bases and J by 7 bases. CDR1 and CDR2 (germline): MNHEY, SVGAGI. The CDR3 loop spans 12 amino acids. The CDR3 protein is CASKDRAEKLFF. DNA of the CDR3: TGTGCCAGCAAAGACAGGGCTGAAAAACTGTTTTTT.

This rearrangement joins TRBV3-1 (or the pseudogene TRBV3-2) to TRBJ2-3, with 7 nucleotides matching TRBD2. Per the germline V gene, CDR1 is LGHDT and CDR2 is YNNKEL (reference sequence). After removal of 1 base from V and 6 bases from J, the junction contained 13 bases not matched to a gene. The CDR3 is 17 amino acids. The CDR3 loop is CASSQASWWEGRDTQYF. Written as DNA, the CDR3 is TGTGCCAGCAGCCAAGCCTCTTGGTGGGAGGGCCGGGATACGCAGTATTTT.

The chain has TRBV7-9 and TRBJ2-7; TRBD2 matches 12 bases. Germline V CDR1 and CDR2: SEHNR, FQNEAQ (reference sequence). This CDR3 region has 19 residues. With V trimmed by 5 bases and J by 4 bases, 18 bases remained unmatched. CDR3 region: CASSPPGSSGRAWLYEQYF. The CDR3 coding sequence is TGTGCCAGCAGCCCTCCCGGGTCTAGCGGGAGGGCCTGGCTTTACGAGCAGTACTTC.